This TCR beta chain was captured in a study of molecular identifiers for immune sequencing clone quantification. Across the whole study: Five portions were made in replicates from RNA of about 21,000 or 97,000 naive CD8 cells, and four underwent sequencing.

Libraries for naive CD8 T cells, which were made from about 20,000 to 1,000,000 sorted cells, drew on 10%, 30% or 50% of the RNA. A CD8+CD4-CCR7+CD45RA+ phenotype served as the sorting definition for naive CD8 T cells. This clonotype was counted only a few times. Listed TCR primers, together with previously described methods, were used for the bulk TCR libraries. A single record per CDR3 protein comes from TCRdb applying MiXCR to the PCR reads. The sample includes some 65,000 distinct CDR3 sequences, approximately 17% of them seen just once. Sequencing input: naive CD8+ T cells from blood, with Jurkat cell RNA spiked in. The sample's subset: FACS-sorted CD8+CD4-CCR7+CD45RA+ naive T cells. The sequence was collected from a human donor in good health. Some libraries in this study had Jurkat cell RNA spiked in.

CDR3 protein: CASSPLPPVGQPLEQYF. DNA for the CDR3: TGTGCCAGCAGTCCCCTACCTCCCGTGGGACAACCCCTCGAGCAGTACTTC. The chain has TRBV27 and TRBJ2-7; D possibly corresponds to TRBD1 (6 bases). Germline lookup yields CDR1 MNHEY and CDR2 SMNVEV (reference sequence). V shed 5 bases and J shed 6 bases, with 26 bases lying between them. The CDR3 covers 17 residues.